This TCR beta chain was captured by sequencing in a study of T cell responses to AZD1222 COVID-19 vaccine. Study findings and constraints: Spike-wide vaccine-associated CD4 TCRs dominated at 160-218 and 743-854.

Germline values: CDR1 LNHDA, CDR2 SQIVND (reference sequence). This CDR3 has 10 amino acids. V shed 4 bases and J shed 3 bases, with 0 bases lying between them. A word on this clone: The target antigen is unknown.

Method: immunoSEQ multiplex PCR; TCRdb's copy keeps in-frame clones and lacks some. Counted here are 150,000 to 200,000 clones, roughly 94% occurring once; the ten biggest clones make up roughly 4.6%. The receptor was derived from an adult who received the AZD1222 COVID-19 vaccine. The specimen was peripheral blood, collected 28 days after the second AZD1222 dose. V usage is TRBV19 and J usage is TRBJ1-1; no definite D call. The CDR3 is CASSNTEAFF. In DNA form, the CDR3 reads TGTGCCAGTAGTAACACTGAAGCTTTCTTT.